Presented here are 3 T cell receptor beta chains from one specimen sequenced in a study of blood T cell repertoires in COVID-19. This table comes from immunoSEQ multiplex PCR, and its TCRdb copy is limited to in-frame clones, with some not included. Among 55,000 to 75,000 clones listed, roughly 90% were seen once. The sequencing sample was made of peripheral blood. All receptors come from a man in his 60s with acute or convalescent COVID-19.

This chain uses TRBV5-1 with TRBJ2-3, with 12 bases matching TRBD2. The CDR3 is made up of 16 amino acids. V was pared by 4 bases and J by 3 bases, with 6 bases of the junction left unmatched. The germline CDR1 and CDR2 sequences are SGHRS and YFSETQ. For the CDR3, the DNA is TGCGCCAGCAGCCTACTAGCGGGGGGAACAACAGATACGCAGTATTTT. Residues: CASSLLAGGTTDTQYF.

This clone showed up just once. The genes are TRBV19 and TRBJ1-5, with D possibly being TRBD1 (5 bases). Looked up from germline, CDR1 is LNHDA and CDR2 is SQIVND (reference sequence). Trimming shortened V by 4 bases and J by 3 bases, and 13 bases separated the two germline ends. The CDR3 has 15 residues. The CDR3: CASSRLREANQPQHF. Written as DNA, the CDR3 is TGTGCCAGTAGTAGGCTCAGGGAGGCCAATCAGCCCCAGCATTTT.

The CDR3 DNA reads as TGTGCCAGCAGCCCCCGCGGGGTCAACCCTACCTACCCAGGCACAGATACGCAGTATTTT. Translation gives CASSPRGVNPTYPGTDTQYF. The chain carries TRBV7-6 and TRBJ2-3; the D gene is possibly TRBD2 (6 bases). Germline CDR1 reads SGHVS; CDR2 reads FNYEAQ. The CDR3 covers 20 residues. V was trimmed by 5 bases and J by 1 base, leaving 28 bases between them.